Below, 27 T cell receptor beta chains from the same sample are listed, as sequenced in a study of blood T cells in healthy people across ages. A second about 6 to 12 cycle PCR used barcoded and J-beta primers. TCRdb called the 5' RACE reads again in MiXCR, with one record for every CDR3 protein. This table has 650,000 to 950,000 distinct CDR3 sequences, around 43% appearing once. Sequencing was done on a sample of blood. The receptors originated from a man aged 60-69 years in good health.

This chain connects TRBV7-9 to TRBJ2-1; 7 positions agree with TRBD1. The J call is doubtful: the DNA matches TRBJ2-7 better. Germline CDR1 and CDR2: SEHNR and FQNEAQ (reference sequence). The CDR3 extends over 18 amino acids. CDR3 nucleotides: TGTGCCAGCAGCTTAAAGAAGGGAACCGGGACAGAATACAATGAGCAGTACTTC. It yields the protein CASSLKKGTGTEYNEQYF.

This clonotype was picked up a small number of times. V and J are TRBV12-5 and TRBJ2-3, with unresolved D. V gave up 3 bases and J gave up 4 bases, with 5 bases separating them. The germline V gene encodes CDR1 LGHNT and CDR2 FRNRAP. The CDR3 totals 12 residues. In DNA form, the CDR3 reads TGTGCTAGTGGTTTACGATCAGATACGCAGTATTTT. This translates into CASGLRSDTQYF.

The CDR3 reads CASSAPGGIPYNEQFF. The CDR3 DNA reads TGTGCCAGCAGCGCCCCCGGGGGGATCCCCTACAATGAGCAGTTCTTC. The V call is TRBV2, the J call TRBJ2-1; 7 nucleotides match TRBD2. V dropped 6 bases and J dropped 2; count of bases not matched to a gene: 10. Looked up from germline, CDR1 is SNHLY and CDR2 is FYNNEI. The CDR3 sequence is 16 residues long.

The V gene is TRBV21-1, the J gene TRBJ2-7; TRBD1, the table's D call, lacks a check against the DNA. TRBV21-1 is listed as a pseudogene. The CDR3 runs to 15 residues. CDR3 sequence: CASTGGGGPTYEQYF. CDR3 DNA sequence: TGTGCCAGCACCGGGGGAGGGGGGCCTACGTACGAGCAGTACTTC.

V and J are TRBV4-3 and TRBJ1-6; 7 bases are a match to TRBD1. The J segment lost 5 bases and the V segment lost 5 bases, leaving 6 bases of the junction unmatched. Germline assignment: CDR1 LGHNA and CDR2 YSLEER. The CDR3 covers 15 residues. The CDR3 loop is CASSSMGTDNSPLHF. DNA of the CDR3: TGCGCCAGCAGCTCTATGGGGACAGATAATTCACCCCTCCACTTT.

This clonotype was observed a handful of times. This chain joins TRBV20-1 and TRBJ2-3, with D perhaps assigned TRBD1 or TRBD2 (5 bases each). Germline V gene lookup returns CDR1 DFQATT and CDR2 SNEGSKA (reference sequence). The CDR3 covers 15 residues. Between the trimmed V and J ends, which lost 5 bases and 2 bases, there was a span of 17 bases. CDR3 loop: CSASVMGDPTDTQYF. Here the CDR3 DNA reads TGCAGTGCTTCCGTGATGGGGGACCCCACAGATACGCAGTATTTT.

The V gene is TRBV28, the J gene TRBJ2-7; no firm D call. The V and J ends lost 7 bases and 5 bases respectively, with 9 bases between them. CDR3 length: 11 amino acids. Germline CDR1 MDHEN, CDR2 SYDVKM. As DNA, the CDR3 is TGTGCCAGCACCGACCCTCACGAGCAGTACTTC. Translating it yields CASTDPHEQYF.

The chain joins TRBV15 to TRBJ2-5, with D tentatively TRBD1 or TRBD2 (5 bases each). The V gene's germline CDR1 is LNHNV and CDR2 YYDKDF (reference sequence). CDR3 length equals 15 residues. V lost 0 bases and J lost 5, with 13 bases in between. The CDR3 nucleotides are TGTGCCACCAGCAGAGATCCCGGGGCTTGGGAGACCCAGTACTTC. Its translation: CATSRDPGAWETQYF.

The chain recombines TRBV9 with TRBJ2-1; TRBD2 matches 7 bases. Losses at the gene ends were 0 bases for V and 4 bases for J; bases not matched to a gene: 13. CDR1 and CDR2 (germline): SGDLS, YYNGEE. This CDR3 contains 18 residues. The CDR3 sequence is CASSVGGGGTSDYNEQFF. In DNA form, the CDR3 reads TGTGCCAGCAGCGTAGGGGGGGGAGGGACTTCTGATTACAATGAGCAGTTCTTC.

J is TRBJ2-7 and V is TRBV12-3 or TRBV12-4; perhaps TRBD1 as D (6 bases). The CDR3 contains 15 residues. V gave up 5 bases and J gave up 5 bases, with 19 bases separating them. CDR3 nucleotide sequence: TGTGCCAGCAGTCACTGGAGAAACAGGGTTGACGAGCAGTACTTC. It translates to CASSHWRNRVDEQYF.

The chain uses TRBV6-1 and TRBJ1-6; D remains ambiguous. V was shortened by 1 base and J by 7 bases, with 8 bases between the two germline ends. The CDR3 is 14 residues long. Looked up from germline, CDR1 is MNHNS and CDR2 is SASEGT. CDR3 bases: TGTGCCAGCAGTGAAGGGATCACAAATTCACCCCTCCACTTT. Its protein is CASSEGITNSPLHF.

The chain uses TRBV7-9 and TRBJ1-1, with D unclear. Trimming cost V 6 bases and J 5 bases, with 7 bases left between them. This CDR3 is built from 11 residues. Germline assignment: CDR1 SEHNR and CDR2 FQNEAQ (reference sequence). The CDR3 sequence: CASRGWTEAFF. The CDR3 nucleotides are TGTGCCAGCAGAGGTTGGACTGAAGCTTTCTTT. The full variable domain, rest sourced from reference TRBV7-9 and TRBJ1-1, is DTGVSQNPRHKITKRGQNVTFRCDPISEHNRLYWYRQTLGQGPEFLTYFQNEAQLEKSRLLSDRFSAERPKGSFSTLEIQRTEQGDSAMYLCASRGWTEAFFGQGTRLTVV.

V is TRBV2 and J is TRBJ2-7; 11 bases are shared with TRBD2. Germline V gene data show CDR1 as SNHLY and CDR2 as FYNNEI. The CDR3 totals 15 residues. Germline trimming cut 3 bases from V and 4 bases from J; bases unmatched to any gene: 5. CDR3 DNA sequence: TGTGCCAGCAGTGAGATAGCGGGGGGGTTGTACGAGCAGTACTTC. Protein sequence: CASSEIAGGLYEQYF.

The chain has TRBV6-5 and TRBJ1-2; TRBD1 matches 10 bases. V shed 6 bases, J shed 7 bases, and the junction held 11 bases outside the gene matches. Germline V lookup: CDR1 MNHEY, CDR2 SVGAGI. The CDR3 length is 15 residues. CDR3 region: CASSPRDRGPVGYTF. In nucleotides, the CDR3 is TGTGCCAGCAGCCCCCGAGACAGGGGGCCTGTTGGCTACACCTTC.

This clonotype was found many times. V is TRBV6-6 and J is TRBJ1-2; 7 bases are a match to TRBD1. CDR1 MNHNY and CDR2 SVGAGI come from the germline V gene (reference sequence). With V trimmed by 5 bases and J by 4 bases, 1 base remained unmatched. This CDR3 is built from 12 residues. The CDR3 loop reads CASSEGAYGYTF. CDR3 nucleotide sequence: TGTGCCAGCAGTGAGGGGGCCTATGGCTACACCTTC.

This clonotype was observed a few times. This chain joins TRBV7-7 and TRBJ2-1; either TRBD1 or TRBD2 may fit D (5 bases each). Germline-derived CDR1 and CDR2 are SSHAT and FNYEAQ (reference sequence). Trimming took 3 bases from V and 8 from J, leaving 17 bases between them. The CDR3 length is 15 residues. The CDR3, as DNA: TGTGCCAGCAGCTTGGGGACGGGAATAAAAGATGAGCAGTTCTTC. Its protein is CASSLGTGIKDEQFF.

J is TRBJ2-3 and V is TRBV29-1, with 8 bases matching TRBD1. The CDR3 has 15 residues. Germline V CDR1 and CDR2: SQVTM, ANQGSEA. V shed 4 bases and J 3 bases; nucleotides not matched to a gene: 9. CDR3 DNA sequence: TGCAGCGTTGCCCCAATGACAGGGGCAACAGATACGCAGTATTTT. Protein: CSVAPMTGATDTQYF.

This clonotype was found a few times. This chain links TRBV7-2 with TRBJ2-3; TRBD2 matches at 8 bases. V was pared by 4 bases and J by 4 bases, with 7 bases of the junction left unmatched. CDR1 is SGHTA and CDR2 is FQGNSA in the germline V gene. This CDR3 comprises 15 residues. The CDR3 DNA reads as TGTGCCAGCAGCTCTTTGGGACTAGGAGCAGATACGCAGTATTTT. Translated: CASSSLGLGADTQYF.

The chain combines TRBV28 with TRBJ1-5; TRBD1 agrees at 7 bases. The CDR3 contains 17 residues. The V gene end was trimmed by 4 bases and the J gene end by 0 bases; junction bases not matched to a gene: 9. CDR1 is MDHEN, CDR2 SYDVKM, per germline. The CDR3 bases are TGTGCCAGCAGTTCACCAGGGACAGTATATAGCAATCAGCCCCAGCATTTT. Translated: CASSSPGTVYSNQPQHF.

This clonotype was picked up one time. The chain uses TRBV20-1 and TRBJ1-5; D gene unclear. CDR3 length: 14 amino acids. The germline V gene encodes CDR1 DFQATT and CDR2 SNEGSKA (reference sequence). Trimming pared 3 bases from V and 4 bases from J, leaving 13 bases between. CDR3 amino acids: CSARVANINQPQHF. CDR3 nucleotide sequence: TGCAGTGCTAGGGTCGCCAATATAAATCAGCCCCAGCATTTT.

This clonotype was recorded many times. This chain connects TRBV5-1 to TRBJ1-2, with unresolved D. The V end lost 5 bases, the J end lost 3 bases, and 11 bases lay between the germline ends. The CDR3 extends over 13 amino acids. CDR1 is SGHRS, CDR2 YFSETQ, per germline. CDR3 in amino acids: CASSPVIDYGYTF. DNA of the CDR3: TGCGCCAGCAGTCCCGTCATCGACTATGGCTACACCTTC.

There are a few counts of this clonotype. The rearrangement uses TRBV5-5 and TRBJ2-2; D remains ambiguous. The length of the CDR3 is 15 residues. Germline CDR1 reads SGHKS; CDR2 reads YYEKEE (reference sequence). V lost 5 bases and J lost 1, with 12 bases in between. This chain's CDR3 is CASSLRVENTGELFF. CDR3 sequence (DNA): TGTGCCAGCAGTTTAAGGGTTGAGAACACCGGGGAGCTGTTTTTT.

This clonotype was counted a single time. This chain links TRBV6-6 with TRBJ1-4; no firm D call. Trimming shortened V by 6 bases and J by 5 bases, and 19 bases separated the two germline ends. This CDR3 region has 16 residues. Germline V lookup: CDR1 MNHNY, CDR2 SVGAGI (reference sequence). The CDR3 is CASSQLQNVANEKLFF. The DNA of the CDR3 is TGTGCCAGCAGCCAGTTACAGAATGTCGCAAATGAAAAACTGTTTTTT.

This rearrangement joins TRBV11-3 to TRBJ2-1; 7 bases are a match to TRBD2. Trimming cost V 6 bases and J 5 bases; bases outside gene matches: 16. Germline CDR1 SGHNT, CDR2 YENEEA. The CDR3 is 17 amino acids. This CDR3 is CASSTPWRLARDNEQFF. CDR3 bases: TGTGCCAGCAGTACACCTTGGAGACTAGCAAGGGACAATGAGCAGTTCTTC.

The table lists this clonotype with many counts. The V gene is TRBV7-2, the J gene TRBJ2-7; D might be TRBD1 or TRBD2, each matching 7 bases. This CDR3 spans 16 amino acids. Germline loops: CDR1 SGHTA, CDR2 FQGNSA. Trimming took 5 bases from V and 2 from J, leaving 19 bases between them. CDR3 amino acids: CASSRSGTELTYEQYF. The DNA of the CDR3 is TGTGCCAGCAGCAGAAGCGGGACAGAGCTCACCTACGAGCAGTACTTC.

V gene TRBV29-1 combines with J gene TRBJ2-3; D uncertain. The V gene lost 4 bases and the J gene lost 0 bases, with 14 bases spanning the gap. This CDR3 spans 15 amino acids. Germline CDR1 SQVTM, CDR2 ANQGSEA. CDR3 coding DNA: TGCAGCGTTGTGGGGATCCTGGAGAGCACAGATACGCAGTATTTT. This codes for CSVVGILESTDTQYF.

The CDR3 DNA reads TGTGCCAGCAGTTTACCAGGGATAACTGAAGCTTTCTTT. Its protein product is CASSLPGITEAFF. The chain uses TRBV27 and TRBJ1-1; D is perhaps TRBD1 (5 bases). Germline V gene lookup returns CDR1 MNHEY and CDR2 SMNVEV (reference sequence). This CDR3 spans 13 amino acids. V was cut by 2 bases and J by 5 bases, with 9 bases left in between.